The rows below give T cell receptor beta chains drawn from one sample of a study of T cell responses to AZD1222 COVID-19 vaccine. The repertoire was sequenced with immunoSEQ multiplex PCR; TCRdb's copy has only in-frame clones and lacks some. The sample lists fewer than 150,000 clones, about nine tenths seen once, with 1.5% to 2% in the top ten. Sample: peripheral blood, taken 28 days after the second AZD1222 dose. The receptors derive from an adult who received the AZD1222 COVID-19 vaccine. Both conserved end residues are part of each CDR3. D genes are given only for firm matches. Clone size is not always given. Where it is, it says once, few, many or a class for expanded clones.

clone_size: many
d_call: .
j_call: TRBJ1-1
cdr3_length: 14
v_call: TRBV5-1
cdr3_aa: CASSLDQGNTEAFF
cdr3_nt: TGCGCCAGCAGCTTGGATCAGGGTAACACTGAAGCTTTCTTT

clone_size: few
d_call: TRBD2
j_call: TRBJ2-2
cdr3_length: 14
v_call: TRBV13
cdr3_aa: CASSPGGGTGELFF
cdr3_nt: TGTGCCAGCAGCCCCGGGGGGGGCACCGGGGAGCTGTTTTTT

clone_size: .
d_call: TRBD2
j_call: TRBJ2-1
cdr3_length: 14
v_call: TRBV7-8
cdr3_aa: CASSAGLAGGEQFF
cdr3_nt: TGTGCCAGCAGCGCGGGACTAGCGGGAGGTGAGCAGTTCTTC

clone_size: .
d_call: TRBD2
j_call: TRBJ2-3
cdr3_length: 22
v_call: TRBV29-1
cdr3_aa: CSVEGLQGHPKASGTFSDTQYF
cdr3_nt: TGCAGCGTTGAAGGACTTCAAGGACACCCGAAGGCTAGCGGGACATTCTCAGATACGCAGTATTTT

clone_size: .
d_call: .
j_call: TRBJ1-4
cdr3_length: 15
v_call: TRBV6-1
cdr3_aa: CASSDTGVGMKKLFF
cdr3_nt: TGTGCCAGCAGTGATACCGGGGTCGGAATGAAAAAACTGTTTTTT

clone_size: .
d_call: .
j_call: TRBJ2-7
cdr3_length: 14
v_call: TRBV6-1
cdr3_aa: CASSEAGGPYEQYF
cdr3_nt: TGTGCCAGCAGTGAAGCGGGGGGGCCCTACGAGCAGTACTTC

clone_size: .
d_call: TRBD1
j_call: TRBJ1-6
cdr3_length: 17
v_call: TRBV11-3
cdr3_aa: CASSLDRTGWRTSPLHF
cdr3_nt: TGTGCCAGCAGCTTAGATAGGACAGGGTGGAGAACTTCACCCCTCCACTTT

clone_size: .
d_call: .
j_call: TRBJ1-2
cdr3_length: 13
v_call: TRBV20-1
cdr3_aa: CSANEVVNYGYTF
cdr3_nt: TGCAGTGCTAATGAGGTGGTCAACTATGGCTACACCTTC

clone_size: .
d_call: TRBD1
j_call: TRBJ1-4
cdr3_length: 13
v_call: TRBV30
cdr3_aa: CAGLDRGREKLFF
cdr3_nt: TGTGCCGGCCTTGACAGGGGACGTGAAAAACTGTTTTTT

clone_size: .
d_call: TRBD2
j_call: TRBJ2-2
cdr3_length: 16
v_call: TRBV9
cdr3_aa: CASSVVGSGGTGELFF
cdr3_nt: TGTGCCAGCAGCGTAGTTGGTAGCGGGGGGACCGGGGAGCTGTTTTTT

clone_size: once
d_call: TRBD1
j_call: TRBJ1-4
cdr3_length: 15
v_call: TRBV15
cdr3_aa: CATSRGDRPNEKLFF
cdr3_nt: TGTGCCACCAGCAGAGGGGACAGGCCTAATGAAAAACTGTTTTTT

clone_size: few
d_call: .
j_call: TRBJ1-5
cdr3_length: 14
v_call: TRBV7-9
cdr3_aa: CASSSSGLDQPQHF
cdr3_nt: TGTGCCAGCAGCTCATCAGGGCTCGATCAGCCCCAGCATTTT

clone_size: .
d_call: .
j_call: TRBJ2-5
cdr3_length: 15
v_call: TRBV11-3
cdr3_aa: CASSLDGGNAETQYF
cdr3_nt: TGTGCCAGCAGCTTAGATGGGGGCAATGCAGAGACCCAGTACTTC

clone_size: .
d_call: .
j_call: TRBJ2-2
cdr3_length: 19
v_call: TRBV2
cdr3_aa: CASLKSQGLLIANTGELFF
cdr3_nt: TGTGCCAGCCTTAAATCCCAGGGATTGTTGATTGCGAACACCGGGGAGCTGTTTTTT

clone_size: .
d_call: .
j_call: TRBJ1-2
cdr3_length: 14
v_call: TRBV6-5
cdr3_aa: CASSSQGPRYGYTF
cdr3_nt: TGTGCCAGCAGTTCCCAAGGGCCCCGCTATGGCTACACCTTC

clone_size: .
d_call: .
j_call: TRBJ2-7
cdr3_length: 14
v_call: TRBV9
cdr3_aa: CASSVAWGDYEQYF
cdr3_nt: TGTGCCAGCAGCGTAGCTTGGGGGGACTACGAGCAGTACTTC

clone_size: .
d_call: .
j_call: TRBJ2-1
cdr3_length: 17
v_call: TRBV18
cdr3_aa: CASSPAPQGSSYNEQFF
cdr3_nt: TGTGCCAGCTCACCTGCACCCCAGGGGAGCTCCTACAATGAGCAGTTCTTC

clone_size: once
d_call: .
j_call: TRBJ1-4
cdr3_length: 16
v_call: TRBV9
cdr3_aa: CASSVGGVQDNEKLFF
cdr3_nt: TGTGCCAGCAGCGTAGGAGGGGTACAGGATAATGAAAAACTGTTTTTT

clone_size: .
d_call: .
j_call: TRBJ1-1
cdr3_length: 14
v_call: TRBV3-1/TRBV3-2
cdr3_aa: CASSLVSGFGAAFF
cdr3_nt: TGTGCCAGCAGCCTCGTTAGTGGCTTCGGGGCAGCTTTCTTT

clone_size: .
d_call: .
j_call: TRBJ1-2
cdr3_length: 12
v_call: TRBV29-1
cdr3_aa: CSVREGNYGYTF
cdr3_nt: TGCAGCGTCCGAGAGGGCAACTATGGCTACACCTTC

clone_size: .
d_call: .
j_call: TRBJ1-1
cdr3_length: 14
v_call: TRBV10-1
cdr3_aa: CASSESRMNTEAFF
cdr3_nt: TGCGCCAGCAGTGAGTCCAGGATGAACACTGAAGCTTTCTTT

clone_size: .
d_call: .
j_call: TRBJ1-3
cdr3_length: 16
v_call: TRBV15
cdr3_aa: CATSRDRALNGNTIYF
cdr3_nt: TGTGCCACCAGCAGAGATCGGGCTTTAAACGGGAACACCATATATTTT

clone_size: once
d_call: .
j_call: TRBJ2-3
cdr3_length: 15
v_call: TRBV11-2
cdr3_aa: CASSLGGLEGDTQYF
cdr3_nt: TGTGCCAGCAGCTTAGGGGGACTGGAAGGAGATACGCAGTATTTT